The table lists the clone carrying this TCR beta chain with a few counts. What it binds is not known. These data come from a study of T cell repertoires in cytomegalovirus infection. The overall study: It can be stated that public TCR beta signatures indicated CMV infection as well as a matching HLA type.

Study observations and caveats: The response measured ex vivo was dominated by TCR beta clonotypes (HLA-C-restricted and CMV-specific).

TCRdb redid the calling of the reads with MiXCR, one entry per CDR3 protein. The table includes roughly 500,000 distinct CDR3 sequences, approximately 15% detected once. The germline V and J ends were trimmed by 7 bases and 4 bases, with 13 bases remaining between them. This CDR3 is 13 amino acids long. Germline CDR1 is SNHLY and CDR2 is FYNNEI. The TCR sequence derives from a human donor in good health (CMV status not recorded). Some clones in this sample may be carry-over from other donors' samples. The source material was CD8+ T cells from PBMCs. The J gene is TRBJ1-2, the V gene TRBV2; a weak D match, TRBD1 (6 bases). The CDR3 protein is CASNPGVPYGYTF. The CDR3 coding sequence is TGTGCCAGCAACCCAGGGGTACCCTATGGCTACACCTTC.